The clone carrying this T cell receptor (beta chain) occurred many times. The antigen is undetermined. This CDR3 region has 15 residues. Germline V gene data show CDR1 as LGHDT and CDR2 as YNNKEL (reference sequence). V gave up 2 bases and J gave up 4 bases, with 15 bases separating them. The data originate from a study of post-analysis software for immune sequencing data. Study summary: Clinical courses comprised relapsing-remitting, secondary progressive and progressive-relapsing multiple sclerosis.

Unique molecular identifiers featured in each of the TCR beta cDNA libraries. TCRdb reprocessed the PCR reads via MiXCR and lists one record per CDR3 protein. The repertoire holds roughly 200,000 distinct CDR3 sequences, with 29% as singletons. Overall study results and limits: When compared against controls, multiple sclerosis patients showed significantly lower normalized Chao1 diversity. A few TRBV segments, TRBV5-6, TRBV5-1 and TRBV20-1 among them, were found more frequent in patients than controls. F measure showed strong co-clustering of same-batch samples.

V usage is TRBV3-1 and J usage is TRBJ2-7; D possibly corresponds to TRBD1 (5 bases). The source is a girl under 18 with multiple sclerosis. The specimen sequenced was blood. The CDR3, as DNA: TGTGCCAGCAGCCAACAGGGAAGAATTTCTTACGAGCAGTACTTC. Its protein is CASSQQGRISYEQYF.